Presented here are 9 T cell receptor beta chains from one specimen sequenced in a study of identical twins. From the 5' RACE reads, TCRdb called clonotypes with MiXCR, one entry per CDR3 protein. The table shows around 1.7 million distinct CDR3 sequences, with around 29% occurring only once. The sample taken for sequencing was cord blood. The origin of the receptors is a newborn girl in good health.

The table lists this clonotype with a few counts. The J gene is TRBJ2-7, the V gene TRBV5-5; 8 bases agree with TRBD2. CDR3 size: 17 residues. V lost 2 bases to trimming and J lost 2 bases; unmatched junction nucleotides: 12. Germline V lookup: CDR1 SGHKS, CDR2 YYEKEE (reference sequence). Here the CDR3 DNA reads TGTGCCAGCAGCTTCGCCGGGAGGGAGGCTTTTCCCTACGAGCAGTACTTC. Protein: CASSFAGREAFPYEQYF. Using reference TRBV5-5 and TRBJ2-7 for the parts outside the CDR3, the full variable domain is DAGVTQSPTHLIKTRGQQVTLRCSPISGHKSVSWYQQVLGQGPQFIFQYYEKEERGRGNFPDRFSARQFPNYSSELNVNALLLGDSALYLCASSFAGREAFPYEQYFGPGTRLTVT.

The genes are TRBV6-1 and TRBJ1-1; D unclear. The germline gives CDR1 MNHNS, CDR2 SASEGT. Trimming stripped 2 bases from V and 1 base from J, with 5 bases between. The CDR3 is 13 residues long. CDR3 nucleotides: TGTGCCAGCAGTGAATGGCAGAACACTGAAGCTTTCTTT. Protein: CASSEWQNTEAFF.

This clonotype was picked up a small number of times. This CDR3 reads CASSRYDREQYF. The CDR3 DNA follows: TGTGCCAGCAGCCGCTATGACAGGGAGCAGTACTTC. The chain recombines TRBV28 with TRBJ2-7, with D maybe TRBD1 (6 bases). The V gene lost 6 bases and the J gene lost 7 bases, with 13 bases spanning the gap. The germline gives CDR1 MDHEN, CDR2 SYDVKM. The CDR3 contains 12 residues. The complete variable domain, with remaining parts taken from reference TRBV28 and TRBJ2-7, reads DVKVTQSSRYLVKRTGEKVFLECVQDMDHENMFWYRQDPGLGLRLIYFSYDVKMKEKGDIPEGYSVSREKKERFSLILESASTNQTSMYLCASSRYDREQYFGPGTRLTVT.

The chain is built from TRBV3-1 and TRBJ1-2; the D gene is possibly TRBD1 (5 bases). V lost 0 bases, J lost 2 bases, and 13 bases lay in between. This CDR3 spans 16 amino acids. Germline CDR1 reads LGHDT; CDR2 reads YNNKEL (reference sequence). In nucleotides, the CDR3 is TGTGCCAGCAGCCAAGACCCTGGGACGGAGAACTATGGCTACACCTTC. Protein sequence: CASSQDPGTENYGYTF.

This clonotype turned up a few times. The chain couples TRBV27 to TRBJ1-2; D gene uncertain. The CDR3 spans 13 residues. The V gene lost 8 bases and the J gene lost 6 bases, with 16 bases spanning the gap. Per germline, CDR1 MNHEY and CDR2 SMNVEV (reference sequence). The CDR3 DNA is TGTGCCAGCGGCCTTGGCGGGTCTAATGGCTACACCTTC. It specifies CASGLGGSNGYTF.

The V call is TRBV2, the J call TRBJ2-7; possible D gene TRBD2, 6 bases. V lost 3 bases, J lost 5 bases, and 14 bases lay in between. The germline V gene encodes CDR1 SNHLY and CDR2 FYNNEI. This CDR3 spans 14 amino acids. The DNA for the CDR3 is TGTGCCAGCAGTGAGCGGGATTGGGTTGACGAGCAGTACTTC. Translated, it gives CASSERDWVDEQYF.

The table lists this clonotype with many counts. The CDR3 protein is CSVEPSGYYNEQFF. The CDR3 coding sequence is TGCAGCGTTGAGCCTAGCGGATACTACAATGAGCAGTTCTTC. The rearrangement uses TRBV29-1 and TRBJ2-1, with 7 bases aligning to TRBD2. V was clipped by 3 bases and J by 3 bases; unmatched bases: 5. This CDR3 is 14 amino acids long. CDR1 SQVTM and CDR2 ANQGSEA come from the germline V gene.

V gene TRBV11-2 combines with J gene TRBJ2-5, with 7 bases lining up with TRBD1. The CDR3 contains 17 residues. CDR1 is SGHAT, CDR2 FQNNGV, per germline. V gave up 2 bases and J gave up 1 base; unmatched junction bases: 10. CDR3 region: CASSLRPGGTVQETQYF. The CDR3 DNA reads TGTGCCAGCAGCTTAAGGCCAGGGGGTACTGTCCAAGAGACCCAGTACTTC.

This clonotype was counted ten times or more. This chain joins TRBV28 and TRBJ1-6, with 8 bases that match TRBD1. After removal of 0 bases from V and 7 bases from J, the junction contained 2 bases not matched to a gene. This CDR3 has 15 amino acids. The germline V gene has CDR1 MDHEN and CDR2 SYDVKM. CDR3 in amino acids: CASSLWDRDNSPLHF. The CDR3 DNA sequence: TGTGCCAGCAGTTTATGGGACAGGGACAATTCACCCCTCCACTTT.